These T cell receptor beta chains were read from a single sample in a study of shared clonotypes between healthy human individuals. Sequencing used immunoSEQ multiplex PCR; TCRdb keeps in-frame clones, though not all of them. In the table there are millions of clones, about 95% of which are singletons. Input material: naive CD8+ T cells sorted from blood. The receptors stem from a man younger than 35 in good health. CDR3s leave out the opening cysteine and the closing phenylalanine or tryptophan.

CDR3 protein: ASSPHHGLAGETDTQY
J gene: TRBJ2-3
V gene: TRBV11-1

CDR3 protein: AIREHLTEAF
J gene: TRBJ1-1
V gene: TRBV10-3

CDR3 protein: ASSHLRGFHNQPQH
J gene: TRBJ1-5
V gene: TRBV23-1

CDR3 protein: ATSRTGGHEQF
J gene: TRBJ2-1
V gene: TRBV15

CDR3 protein: ASSLAGPYEQY
J gene: TRBJ2-7
V gene: TRBV28

CDR3 protein: ASSYSDRNQPQH
J gene: TRBJ1-5
V gene: TRBV6-5

CDR3 protein: SVAMEGTGKAF
J gene: TRBJ1-1
V gene: TRBV29-1

CDR3 protein: ASSLASYNEQF
J gene: TRBJ2-1
V gene: TRBV5-5

CDR3 protein: ASSFGLINEQF
J gene: TRBJ2-1
V gene: TRBV5-4

CDR3 protein: ASSRFCGYT
J gene: TRBJ1-2
V gene: TRBV21-1

CDR3 protein: ASSLDRGNYGYT
J gene: TRBJ1-2
V gene: TRBV5-4

CDR3 protein: ASSSTSGGPHYEQY
J gene: TRBJ2-7
V gene: TRBV4-1

CDR3 protein: ASSLDWQGNTDTQY
J gene: TRBJ2-3
V gene: TRBV27

CDR3 protein: ASSPQQGAGYNEQF
J gene: TRBJ2-1
V gene: TRBV7-9

CDR3 protein: ASSPPKGGGYNEQF
J gene: TRBJ2-1
V gene: TRBV11-2

CDR3 protein: ASSVSTGNQPQH
J gene: TRBJ1-5
V gene: TRBV9

CDR3 protein: ASSASTGARNYGYT
J gene: TRBJ1-2
V gene: TRBV6-6

CDR3 protein: ASSFDRGPEAF
J gene: TRBJ1-1
V gene: TRBV5-4

CDR3 protein: ASTGLAGVSSTDTQY
J gene: TRBJ2-3
V gene: TRBV18

CDR3 protein: ASGTGGYTEAF
J gene: TRBJ1-1
V gene: TRBV5-6

CDR3 protein: ASSLYINQPQH
J gene: TRBJ1-5
V gene: TRBV7-6

CDR3 protein: ASSRIAVQGSYEQY
J gene: TRBJ2-7
V gene: TRBV27

CDR3 protein: AWSPAWPEAF
J gene: TRBJ1-1
V gene: TRBV30

CDR3 protein: ASSLQAVQGPSYNEQF
J gene: TRBJ2-1
V gene: TRBV27

CDR3 protein: ASRDRGFGYT
J gene: TRBJ1-2
V gene: TRBV2

CDR3 protein: ASSPSDRYKGVANVLT
J gene: TRBJ2-6
V gene: TRBV18